This T cell receptor beta chain was documented in a study of blood T cell repertoires in COVID-19. Sequencing was performed with immunoSEQ multiplex PCR; in TCRdb, only in-frame clones are kept and a portion is missing. Of approximately 130,000 clones listed, approximately 85% are singletons. V lost 5 bases to trimming and J lost 1 base, with 14 bases between them. CDR3 length: 15 amino acids. The germline V gene encodes CDR1 LNHNV and CDR2 YYDKDF (reference sequence). The sample consisted of peripheral blood. The chain couples TRBV15 to TRBJ1-1; D not certain. The clonotype originates from a human donor in a cohort sampled during active COVID-19. CDR3 sequence reads: CATSSFTGRNTEAFF. In DNA form, the CDR3 reads TGTGCCACCAGCTCCTTCACTGGGAGGAACACTGAAGCTTTCTTT.